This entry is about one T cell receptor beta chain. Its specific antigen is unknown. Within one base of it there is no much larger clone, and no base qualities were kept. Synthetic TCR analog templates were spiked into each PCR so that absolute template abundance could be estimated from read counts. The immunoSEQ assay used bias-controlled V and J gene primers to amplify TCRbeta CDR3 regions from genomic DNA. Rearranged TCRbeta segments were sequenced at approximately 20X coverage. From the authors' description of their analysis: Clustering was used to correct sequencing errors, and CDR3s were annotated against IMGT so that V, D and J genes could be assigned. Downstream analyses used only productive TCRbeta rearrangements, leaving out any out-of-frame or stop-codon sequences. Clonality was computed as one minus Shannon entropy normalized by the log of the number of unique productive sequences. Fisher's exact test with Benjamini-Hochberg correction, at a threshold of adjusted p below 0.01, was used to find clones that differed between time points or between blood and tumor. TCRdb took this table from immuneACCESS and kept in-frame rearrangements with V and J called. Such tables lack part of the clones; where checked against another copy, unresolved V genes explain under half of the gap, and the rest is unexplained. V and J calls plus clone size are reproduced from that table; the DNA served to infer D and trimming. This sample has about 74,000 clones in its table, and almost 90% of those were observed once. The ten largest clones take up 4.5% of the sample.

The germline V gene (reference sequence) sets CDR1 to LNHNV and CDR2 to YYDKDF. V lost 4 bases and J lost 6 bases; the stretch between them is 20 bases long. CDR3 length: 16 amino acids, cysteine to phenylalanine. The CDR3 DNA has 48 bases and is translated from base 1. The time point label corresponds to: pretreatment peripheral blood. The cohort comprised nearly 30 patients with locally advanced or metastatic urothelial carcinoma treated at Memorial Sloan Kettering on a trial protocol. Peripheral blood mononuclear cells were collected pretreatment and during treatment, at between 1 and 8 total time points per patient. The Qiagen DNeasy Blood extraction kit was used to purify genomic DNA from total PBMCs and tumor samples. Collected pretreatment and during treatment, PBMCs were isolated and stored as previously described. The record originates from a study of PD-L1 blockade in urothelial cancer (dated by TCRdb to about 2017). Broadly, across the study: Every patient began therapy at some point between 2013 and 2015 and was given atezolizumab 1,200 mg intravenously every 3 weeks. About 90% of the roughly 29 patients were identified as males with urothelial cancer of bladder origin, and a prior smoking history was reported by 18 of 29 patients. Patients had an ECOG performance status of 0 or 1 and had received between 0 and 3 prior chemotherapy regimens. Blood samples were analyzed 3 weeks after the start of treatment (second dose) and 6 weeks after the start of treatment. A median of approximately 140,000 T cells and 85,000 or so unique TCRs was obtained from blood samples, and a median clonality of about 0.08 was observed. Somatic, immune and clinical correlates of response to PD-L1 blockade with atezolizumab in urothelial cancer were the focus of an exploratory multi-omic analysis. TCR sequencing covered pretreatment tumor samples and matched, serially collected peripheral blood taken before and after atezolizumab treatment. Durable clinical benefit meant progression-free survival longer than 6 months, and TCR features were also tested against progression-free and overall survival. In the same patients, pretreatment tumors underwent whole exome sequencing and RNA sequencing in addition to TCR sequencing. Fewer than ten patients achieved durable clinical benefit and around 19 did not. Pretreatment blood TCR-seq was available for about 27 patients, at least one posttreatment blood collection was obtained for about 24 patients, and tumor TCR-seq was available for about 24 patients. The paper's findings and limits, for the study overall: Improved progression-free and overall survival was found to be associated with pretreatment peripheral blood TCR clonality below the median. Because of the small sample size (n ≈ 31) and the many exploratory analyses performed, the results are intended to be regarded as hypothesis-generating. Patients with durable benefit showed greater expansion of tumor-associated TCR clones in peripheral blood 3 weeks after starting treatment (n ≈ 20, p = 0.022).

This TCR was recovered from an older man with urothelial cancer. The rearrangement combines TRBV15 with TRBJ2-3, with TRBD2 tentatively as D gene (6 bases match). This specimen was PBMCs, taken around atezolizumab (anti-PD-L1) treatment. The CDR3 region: CATSTQAGPRVDTQYF. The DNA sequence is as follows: TGTGCCACCAGCACCCAGGCGGGACCCCGCGTGGATACGCAGTATTTT. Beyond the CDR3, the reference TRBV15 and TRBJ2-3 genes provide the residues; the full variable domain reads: DAMVIQNPRYQVTQFGKPVTLSCSQTLNHNVMYWYQQKSSQAPKLLFHYYDKDFNNEADTPDNFQSRRPNTSFCFLDIRSPGLGDTAMYLCATSTQAGPRVDTQYFGPGTRLTVL.